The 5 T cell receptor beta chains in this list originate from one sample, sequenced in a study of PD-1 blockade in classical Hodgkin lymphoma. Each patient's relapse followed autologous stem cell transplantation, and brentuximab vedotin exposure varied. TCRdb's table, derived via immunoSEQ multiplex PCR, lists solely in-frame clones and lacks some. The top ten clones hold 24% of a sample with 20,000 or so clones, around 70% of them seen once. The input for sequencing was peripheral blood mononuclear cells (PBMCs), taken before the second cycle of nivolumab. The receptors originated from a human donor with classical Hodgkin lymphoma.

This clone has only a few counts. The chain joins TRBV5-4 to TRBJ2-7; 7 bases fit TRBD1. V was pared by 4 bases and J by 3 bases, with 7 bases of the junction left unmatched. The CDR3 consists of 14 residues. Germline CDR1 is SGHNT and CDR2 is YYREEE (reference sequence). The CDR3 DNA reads TGTGCCAGCAGCGAGACAGGGACAGTCTACGAGCAGTACTTC. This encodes CASSETGTVYEQYF.

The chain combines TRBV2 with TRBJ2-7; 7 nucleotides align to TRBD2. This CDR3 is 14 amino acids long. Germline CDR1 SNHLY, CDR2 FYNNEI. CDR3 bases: TGTGCTACTGCGGGGGAAACGAGCTCCTACGAGCAGTACTTC. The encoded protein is CATAGETSSYEQYF. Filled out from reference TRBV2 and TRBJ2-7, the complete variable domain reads EPEVTQTPSHQVTQMGQEVILRCVPISNHLYFYWYRQILGQKVEFLVSFYNNEISEKSEIFDDQFSVERPDGSNFTLKIRSTKLEDSAMYFCATAGETSSYEQYFGPGTRLTVT.

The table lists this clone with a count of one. CDR3 sequence: CASSLWGGLGNTIYF. In nucleotides, the CDR3 is TGTGCCAGCAGCTTGTGGGGGGGCCTTGGAAACACCATATATTTT. This chain joins TRBV5-6 and TRBJ1-3; maybe TRBD1 (6 bases). CDR1 SGHDT and CDR2 YYEEEE come from the germline V gene. Trimming removed 1 base at V and 3 bases at J, with 11 bases between. This CDR3 contains 15 residues.

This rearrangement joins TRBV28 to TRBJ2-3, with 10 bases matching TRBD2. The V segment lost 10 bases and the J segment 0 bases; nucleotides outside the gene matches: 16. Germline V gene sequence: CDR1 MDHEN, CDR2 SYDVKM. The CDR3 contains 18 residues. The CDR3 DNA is TGTGCCACAGTGACTAGCGGGCCCCAAAGGGGAAGCACAGATACGCAGTATTTT. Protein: CATVTSGPQRGSTDTQYF.

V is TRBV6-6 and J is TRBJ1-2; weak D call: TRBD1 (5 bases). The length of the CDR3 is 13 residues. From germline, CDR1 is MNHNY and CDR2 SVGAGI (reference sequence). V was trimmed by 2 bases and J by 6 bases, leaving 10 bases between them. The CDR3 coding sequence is TGTGCCAGCAGTTACAGGGGAAGCAATGGCTACACCTTC. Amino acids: CASSYRGSNGYTF.